Sequencing of this T cell receptor beta chain was carried out in a study of technical replicates of blood from a handful of donors. This clone has ten or more counts. The CDR3 loop spans 12 amino acids. CDR1 and CDR2 (germline): GTSNPN, SVGIG (reference sequence). V lost 7 bases, J lost 5 bases, and 6 bases stayed unmatched. Method: immunoSEQ multiplex PCR; TCRdb's copy keeps in-frame clones and lacks some. Among about 60,000 clones listed, 86% were seen once. The V and J genes are TRBV30 and TRBJ2-7; 9 bases are a match to TRBD1. This sequence was found in a human donor in good health. Some clones in this sample may be carry-over from other donors' samples. Sequencing was done on a sample of PBMCs. CDR3 nucleotide sequence: TGTGCCTTTGGACAGGGGAACCACGAGCAGTACTTC. Translating gives CAFGQGNHEQYF.